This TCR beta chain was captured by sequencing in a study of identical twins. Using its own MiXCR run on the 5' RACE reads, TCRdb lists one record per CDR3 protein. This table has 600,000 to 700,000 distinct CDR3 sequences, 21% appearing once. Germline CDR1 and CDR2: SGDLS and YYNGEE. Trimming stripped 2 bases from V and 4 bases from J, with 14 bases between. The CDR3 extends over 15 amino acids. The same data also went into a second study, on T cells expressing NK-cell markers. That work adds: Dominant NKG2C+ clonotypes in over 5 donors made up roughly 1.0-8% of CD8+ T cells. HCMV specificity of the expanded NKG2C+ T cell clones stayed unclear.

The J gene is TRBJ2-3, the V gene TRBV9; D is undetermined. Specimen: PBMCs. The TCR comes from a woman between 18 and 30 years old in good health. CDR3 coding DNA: TGTGCCAGCAGCGTTTTAGAGGTTTATCCAGATACGCAGTATTTT. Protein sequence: CASSVLEVYPDTQYF.